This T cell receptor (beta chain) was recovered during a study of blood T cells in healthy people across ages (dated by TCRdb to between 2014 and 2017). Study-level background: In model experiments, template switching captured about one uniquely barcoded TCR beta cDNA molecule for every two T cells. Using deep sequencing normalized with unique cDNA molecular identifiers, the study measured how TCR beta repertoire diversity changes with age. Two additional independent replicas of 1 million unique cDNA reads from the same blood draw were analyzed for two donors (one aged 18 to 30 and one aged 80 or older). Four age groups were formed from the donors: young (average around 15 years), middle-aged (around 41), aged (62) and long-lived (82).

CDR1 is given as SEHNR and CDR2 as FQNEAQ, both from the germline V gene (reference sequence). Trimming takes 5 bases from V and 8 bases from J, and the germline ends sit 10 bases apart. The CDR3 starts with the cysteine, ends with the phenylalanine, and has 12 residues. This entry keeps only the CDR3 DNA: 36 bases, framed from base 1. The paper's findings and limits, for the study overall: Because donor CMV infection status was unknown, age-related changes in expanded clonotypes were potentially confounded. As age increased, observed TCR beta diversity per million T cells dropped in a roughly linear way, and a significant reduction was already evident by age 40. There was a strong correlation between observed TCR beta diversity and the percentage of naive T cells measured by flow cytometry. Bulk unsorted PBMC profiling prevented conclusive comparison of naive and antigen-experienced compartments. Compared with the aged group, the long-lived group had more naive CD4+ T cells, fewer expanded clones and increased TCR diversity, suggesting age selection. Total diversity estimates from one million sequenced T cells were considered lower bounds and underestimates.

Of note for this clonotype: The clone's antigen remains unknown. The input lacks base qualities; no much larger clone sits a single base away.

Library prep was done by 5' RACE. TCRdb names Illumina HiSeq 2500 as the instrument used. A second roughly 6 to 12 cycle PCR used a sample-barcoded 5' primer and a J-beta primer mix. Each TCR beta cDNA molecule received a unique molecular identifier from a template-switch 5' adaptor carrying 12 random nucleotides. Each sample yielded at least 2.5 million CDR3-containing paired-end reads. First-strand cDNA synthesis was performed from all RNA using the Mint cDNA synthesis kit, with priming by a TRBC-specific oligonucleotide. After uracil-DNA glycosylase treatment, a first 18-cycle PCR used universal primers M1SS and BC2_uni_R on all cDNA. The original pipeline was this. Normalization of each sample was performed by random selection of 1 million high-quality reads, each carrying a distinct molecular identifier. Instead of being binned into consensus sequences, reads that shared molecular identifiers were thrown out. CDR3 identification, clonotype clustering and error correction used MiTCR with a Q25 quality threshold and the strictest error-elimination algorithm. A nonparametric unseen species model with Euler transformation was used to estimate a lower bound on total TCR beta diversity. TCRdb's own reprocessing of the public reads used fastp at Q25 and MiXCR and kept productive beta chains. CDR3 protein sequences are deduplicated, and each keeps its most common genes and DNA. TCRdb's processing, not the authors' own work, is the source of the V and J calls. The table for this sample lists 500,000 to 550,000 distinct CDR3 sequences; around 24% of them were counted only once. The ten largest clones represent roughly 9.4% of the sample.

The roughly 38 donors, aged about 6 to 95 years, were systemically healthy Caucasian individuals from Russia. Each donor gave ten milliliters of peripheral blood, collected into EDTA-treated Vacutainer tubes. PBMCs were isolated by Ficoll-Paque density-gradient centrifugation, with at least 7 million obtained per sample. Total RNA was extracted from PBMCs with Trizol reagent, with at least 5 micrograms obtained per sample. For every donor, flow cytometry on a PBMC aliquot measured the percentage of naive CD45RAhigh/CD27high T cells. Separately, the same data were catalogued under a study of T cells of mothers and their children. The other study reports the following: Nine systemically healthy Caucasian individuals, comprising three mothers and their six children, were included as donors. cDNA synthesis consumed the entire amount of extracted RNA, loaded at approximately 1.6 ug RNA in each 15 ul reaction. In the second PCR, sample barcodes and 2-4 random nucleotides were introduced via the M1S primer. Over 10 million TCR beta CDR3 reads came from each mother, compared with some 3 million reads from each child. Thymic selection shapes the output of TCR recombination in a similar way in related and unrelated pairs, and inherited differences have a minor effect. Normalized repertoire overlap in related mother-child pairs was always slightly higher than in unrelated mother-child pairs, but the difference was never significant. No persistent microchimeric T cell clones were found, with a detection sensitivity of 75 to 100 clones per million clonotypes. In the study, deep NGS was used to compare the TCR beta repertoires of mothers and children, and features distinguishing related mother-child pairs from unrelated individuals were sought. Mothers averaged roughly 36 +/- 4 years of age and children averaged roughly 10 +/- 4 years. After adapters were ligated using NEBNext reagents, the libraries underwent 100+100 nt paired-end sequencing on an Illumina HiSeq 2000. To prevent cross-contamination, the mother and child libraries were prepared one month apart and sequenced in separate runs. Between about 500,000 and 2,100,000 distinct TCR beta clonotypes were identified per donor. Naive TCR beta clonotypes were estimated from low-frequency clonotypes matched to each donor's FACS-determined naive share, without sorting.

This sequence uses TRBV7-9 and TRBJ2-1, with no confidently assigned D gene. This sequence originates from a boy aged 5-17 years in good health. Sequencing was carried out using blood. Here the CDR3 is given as CASSLPLHEQFF. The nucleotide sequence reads TGTGCCAGCAGCCTCCCCCTCCATGAGCAGTTCTTC.